One T cell receptor (beta chain) is described in this entry. The target antigen is unknown. The source of the sample is a study of metastatic and nonmetastatic thyroid tumors. About the research overall: Both malignant and benign thyroid patients supplied peripheral blood and tumor or nodule tissue samples, across which the repertoires of these patients were then compared. Study results and limitations: Benign nodules reportedly had significantly lower TCR beta diversity than malignant thyroid tumors in blood and tumor.

The germline V gene encodes CDR1 LGHDT and CDR2 YNNKEL (reference sequence). V was pared by 4 bases and J by 4 bases, with 9 bases of the junction left unmatched. This CDR3 is built from 16 residues. Thyroid surgery was performed in patients who had received no treatment beforehand. Using MiXCR, TCRdb re-called clones from the PCR reads. The sample records 25,000 to 40,000 clones, around 7% being singletons. This chain uses TRBV3-1 with TRBJ1-1, with 10 positions matching TRBD1. The sequence was collected from a female donor with papillary thyroid cancer or a benign thyroid nodule (not recorded which). Some clones in this sample may be carry-over from other donors' samples. Sequenced material: blood. CDR3 bases: TGTGCCAGCAGCCCAGTCGACAGGGGGCTAGGCACTGAAGCTTTCTTT. It translates to CASSPVDRGLGTEAFF.